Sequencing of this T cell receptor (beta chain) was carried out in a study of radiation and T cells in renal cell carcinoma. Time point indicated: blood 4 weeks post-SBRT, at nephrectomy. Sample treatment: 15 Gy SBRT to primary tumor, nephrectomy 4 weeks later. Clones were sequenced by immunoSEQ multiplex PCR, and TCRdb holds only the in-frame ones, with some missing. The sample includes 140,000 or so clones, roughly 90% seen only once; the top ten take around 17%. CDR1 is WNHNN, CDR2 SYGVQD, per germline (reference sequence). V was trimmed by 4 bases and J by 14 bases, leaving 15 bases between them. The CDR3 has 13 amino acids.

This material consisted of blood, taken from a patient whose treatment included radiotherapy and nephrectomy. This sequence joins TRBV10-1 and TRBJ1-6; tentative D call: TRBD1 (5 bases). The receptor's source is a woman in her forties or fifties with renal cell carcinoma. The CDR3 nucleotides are TGCGCCAGCAGTGCCGGGACCTATGGGGCCCTCCACTTT. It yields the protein CASSAGTYGALHF.